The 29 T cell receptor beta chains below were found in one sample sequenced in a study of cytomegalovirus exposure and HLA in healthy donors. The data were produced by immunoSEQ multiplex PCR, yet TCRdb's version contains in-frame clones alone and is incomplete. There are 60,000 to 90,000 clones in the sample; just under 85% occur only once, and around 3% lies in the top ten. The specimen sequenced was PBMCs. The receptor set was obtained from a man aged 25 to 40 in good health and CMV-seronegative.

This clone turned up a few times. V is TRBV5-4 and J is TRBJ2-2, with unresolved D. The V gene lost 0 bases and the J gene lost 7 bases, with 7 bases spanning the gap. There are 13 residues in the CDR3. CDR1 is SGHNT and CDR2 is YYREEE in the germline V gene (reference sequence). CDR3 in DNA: TGTGCCAGCAGCTTGGGGGCCCGCGGGGAGCTGTTTTTT. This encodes CASSLGARGELFF.

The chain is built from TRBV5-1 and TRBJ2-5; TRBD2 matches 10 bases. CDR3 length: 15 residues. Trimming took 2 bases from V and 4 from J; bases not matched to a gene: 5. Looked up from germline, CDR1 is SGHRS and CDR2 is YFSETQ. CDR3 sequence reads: CASSFSGRAPETQYF. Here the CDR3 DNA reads TGCGCCAGCAGCTTCAGCGGGAGGGCCCCAGAGACCCAGTACTTC.

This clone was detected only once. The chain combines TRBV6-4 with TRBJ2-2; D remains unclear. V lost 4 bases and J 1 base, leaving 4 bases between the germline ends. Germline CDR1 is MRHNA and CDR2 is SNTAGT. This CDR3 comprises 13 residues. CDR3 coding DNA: TGTGCCAGCAGTGTCATGAACACCGGGGAGCTGTTTTTT. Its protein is CASSVMNTGELFF.

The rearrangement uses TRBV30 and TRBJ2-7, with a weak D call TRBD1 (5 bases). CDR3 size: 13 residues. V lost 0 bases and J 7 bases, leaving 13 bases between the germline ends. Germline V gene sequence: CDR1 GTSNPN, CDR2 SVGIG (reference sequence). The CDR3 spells CAWSVGAGLEQYF. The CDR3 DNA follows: TGTGCCTGGAGTGTTGGGGCAGGGTTAGAGCAGTACTTC.

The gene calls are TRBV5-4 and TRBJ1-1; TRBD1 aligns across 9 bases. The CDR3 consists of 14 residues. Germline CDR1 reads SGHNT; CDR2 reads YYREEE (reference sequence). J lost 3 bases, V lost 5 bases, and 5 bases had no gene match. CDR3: CASSSDRGDTEAFF. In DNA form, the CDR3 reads TGTGCCAGCAGTTCAGACAGGGGGGACACTGAAGCTTTCTTT.

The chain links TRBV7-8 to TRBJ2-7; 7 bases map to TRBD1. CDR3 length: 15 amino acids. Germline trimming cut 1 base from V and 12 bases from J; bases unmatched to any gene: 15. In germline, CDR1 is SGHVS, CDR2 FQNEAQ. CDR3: CASSLGRQGLTEVYF. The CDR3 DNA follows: TGTGCCAGCAGCTTAGGCCGACAGGGCCTTACGGAAGTGTACTTC.

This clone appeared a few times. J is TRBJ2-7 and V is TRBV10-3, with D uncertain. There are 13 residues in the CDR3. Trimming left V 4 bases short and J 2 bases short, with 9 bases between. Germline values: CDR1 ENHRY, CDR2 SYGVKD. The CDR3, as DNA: TGTGCCATCAGTGGGGCCGCGACCTACGAGCAGTACGTC. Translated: CAISGAATYEQYV.

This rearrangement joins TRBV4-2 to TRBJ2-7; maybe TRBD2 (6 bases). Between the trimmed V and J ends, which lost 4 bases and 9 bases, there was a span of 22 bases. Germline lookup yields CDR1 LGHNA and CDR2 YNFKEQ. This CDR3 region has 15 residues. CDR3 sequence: CASSPLASLNVGQYF. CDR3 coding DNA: TGTGCCAGCAGCCCACTAGCTTCCCTCAACGTCGGGCAGTACTTC.

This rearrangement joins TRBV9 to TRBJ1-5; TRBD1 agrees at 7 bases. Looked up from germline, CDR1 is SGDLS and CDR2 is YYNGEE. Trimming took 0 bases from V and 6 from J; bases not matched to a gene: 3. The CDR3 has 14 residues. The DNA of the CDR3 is TGTGCCAGCAGCGTAGGGCCAGGGGGTCAGCCCCAGCATTTT. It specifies CASSVGPGGQPQHF.

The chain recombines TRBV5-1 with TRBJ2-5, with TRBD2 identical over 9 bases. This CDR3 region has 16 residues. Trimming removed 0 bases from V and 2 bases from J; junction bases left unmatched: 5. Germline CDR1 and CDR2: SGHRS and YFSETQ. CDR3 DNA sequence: TGCGCCAGCAGCTTGGTTCTAGCGGGGCTTCAAGAGACCCAGTACTTC. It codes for CASSLVLAGLQETQYF.

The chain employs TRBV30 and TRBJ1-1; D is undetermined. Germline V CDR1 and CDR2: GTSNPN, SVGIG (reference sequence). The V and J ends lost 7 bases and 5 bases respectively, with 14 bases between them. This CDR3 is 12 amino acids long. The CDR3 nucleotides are TGTGCCTCAATGCGGGGTCAGACTGAAGCTTTCTTT. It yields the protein CASMRGQTEAFF.

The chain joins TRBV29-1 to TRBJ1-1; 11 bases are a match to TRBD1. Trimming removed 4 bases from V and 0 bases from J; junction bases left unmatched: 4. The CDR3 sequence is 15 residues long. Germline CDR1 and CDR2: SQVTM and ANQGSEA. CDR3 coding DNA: TGCAGCGTTGCGGGACAGGGGGGGGTGAACACTGAAGCTTTCTTT. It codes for CSVAGQGGVNTEAFF.

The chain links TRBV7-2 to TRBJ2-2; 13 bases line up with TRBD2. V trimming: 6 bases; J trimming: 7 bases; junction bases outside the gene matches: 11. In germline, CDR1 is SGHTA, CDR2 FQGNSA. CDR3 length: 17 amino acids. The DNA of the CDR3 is TGTGCCAGCAGGCAAGGAGGGACTAGCGGGGCGAACGGGGAGCTGTTTTTT. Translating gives CASRQGGTSGANGELFF.

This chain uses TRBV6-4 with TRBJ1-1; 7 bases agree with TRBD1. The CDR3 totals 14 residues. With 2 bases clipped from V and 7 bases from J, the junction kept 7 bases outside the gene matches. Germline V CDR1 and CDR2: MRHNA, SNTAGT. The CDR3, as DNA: TGTGCCAGCAGTGACACAGGGGTCTTCGTTGAAGCTTTCTTT. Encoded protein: CASSDTGVFVEAFF.

CDR3 sequence reads: CASSPGTGRGNTIYF. The CDR3 DNA is TGTGCCAGCAGTCCTGGGACAGGCCGTGGAAACACCATATATTTT. The rearrangement links TRBV27 to TRBJ1-3; TRBD1 matches at 8 bases. CDR1 and CDR2 (germline): MNHEY, SMNVEV (reference sequence). CDR3 length: 15 amino acids. Germline trimming cut 5 bases from V and 3 bases from J; bases unmatched to any gene: 6.

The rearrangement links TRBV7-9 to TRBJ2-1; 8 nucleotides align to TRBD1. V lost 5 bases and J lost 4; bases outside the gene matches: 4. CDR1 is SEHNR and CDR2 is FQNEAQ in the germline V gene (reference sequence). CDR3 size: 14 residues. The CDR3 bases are TGTGCCAGCAGCCCGGACAGGGCATACAATGAGCAGTTCTTC. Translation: CASSPDRAYNEQFF.

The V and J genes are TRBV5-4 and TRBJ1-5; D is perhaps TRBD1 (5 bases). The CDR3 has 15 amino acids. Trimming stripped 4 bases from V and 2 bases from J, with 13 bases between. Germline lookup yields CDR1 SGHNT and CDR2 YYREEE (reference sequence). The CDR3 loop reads CASSQGVSGNQPQHF. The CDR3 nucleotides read TGTGCCAGCAGCCAGGGTGTCTCGGGCAATCAGCCCCAGCATTTT.

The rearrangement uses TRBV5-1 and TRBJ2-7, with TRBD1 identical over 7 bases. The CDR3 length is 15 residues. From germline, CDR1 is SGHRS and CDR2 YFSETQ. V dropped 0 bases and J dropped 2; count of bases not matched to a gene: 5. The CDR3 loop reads CASSLGPGQPYEQYF. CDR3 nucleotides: TGCGCCAGCAGCTTGGGTCCGGGACAGCCCTACGAGCAGTACTTC.

The CDR3 here is CASSQDHGTAYEQYF. The CDR3 DNA reads as TGCGCCAGCAGCCAAGATCATGGGACAGCGTACGAGCAGTACTTC. The chain links TRBV4-3 to TRBJ2-7; 7 bases map to TRBD1. The V gene end was trimmed by 0 bases and the J gene end by 4 bases; junction bases not matched to a gene: 6. CDR3 size: 15 residues. Germline-derived CDR1 and CDR2 are LGHNA and YSLEER.

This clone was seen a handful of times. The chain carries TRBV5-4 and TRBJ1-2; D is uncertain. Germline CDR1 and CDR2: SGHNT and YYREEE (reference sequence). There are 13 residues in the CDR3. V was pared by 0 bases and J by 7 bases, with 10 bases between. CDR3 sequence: CASSLAYSRGYTF. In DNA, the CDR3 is TGTGCCAGCAGCTTGGCGTATTCTCGTGGCTACACCTTC.

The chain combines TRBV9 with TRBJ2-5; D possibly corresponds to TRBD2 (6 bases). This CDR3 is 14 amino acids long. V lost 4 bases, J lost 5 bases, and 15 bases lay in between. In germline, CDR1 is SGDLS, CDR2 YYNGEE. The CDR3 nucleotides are TGTGCCAGCAGCCGAACGGGGGTCCGGGAGACCCAGTACTTC. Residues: CASSRTGVRETQYF.

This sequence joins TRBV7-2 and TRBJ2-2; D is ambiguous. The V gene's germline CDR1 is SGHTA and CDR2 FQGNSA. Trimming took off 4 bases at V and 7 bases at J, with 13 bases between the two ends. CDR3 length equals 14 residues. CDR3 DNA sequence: TGTGCCAGCAGCTCCCGGGTGCGTGACGGGGAGCTGTTTTTT. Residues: CASSSRVRDGELFF.

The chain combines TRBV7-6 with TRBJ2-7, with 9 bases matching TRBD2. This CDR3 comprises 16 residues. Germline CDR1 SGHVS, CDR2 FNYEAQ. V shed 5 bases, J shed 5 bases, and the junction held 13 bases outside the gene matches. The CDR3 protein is CASSHPIAGGTNEQYF. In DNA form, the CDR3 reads TGTGCCAGCAGCCATCCCATCGCGGGGGGGACGAACGAGCAGTACTTC.

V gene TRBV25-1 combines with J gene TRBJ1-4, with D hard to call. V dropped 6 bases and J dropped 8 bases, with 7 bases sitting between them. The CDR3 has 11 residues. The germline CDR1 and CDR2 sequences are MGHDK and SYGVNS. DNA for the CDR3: TGTGCCAGCAGCGAAACAGAAAAACTGTTTTTT. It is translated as CASSETEKLFF. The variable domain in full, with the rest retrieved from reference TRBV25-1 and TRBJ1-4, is EADIYQTPRYLVIGTGKKITLECSQTMGHDKMYWYQQDPGMELHLIHYSYGVNSTEKGDLSSESTVSRIRTEHFPLTLESARPSHTSQYLCASSETEKLFFGSGTQLSVL.

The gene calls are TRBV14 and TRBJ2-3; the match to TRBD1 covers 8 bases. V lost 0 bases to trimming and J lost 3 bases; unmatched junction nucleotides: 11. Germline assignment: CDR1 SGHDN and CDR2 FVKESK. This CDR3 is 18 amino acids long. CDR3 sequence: CASSQDLPQGATTDTQYF. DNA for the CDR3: TGTGCCAGCAGCCAAGATCTCCCCCAGGGGGCGACAACAGATACGCAGTATTTT.

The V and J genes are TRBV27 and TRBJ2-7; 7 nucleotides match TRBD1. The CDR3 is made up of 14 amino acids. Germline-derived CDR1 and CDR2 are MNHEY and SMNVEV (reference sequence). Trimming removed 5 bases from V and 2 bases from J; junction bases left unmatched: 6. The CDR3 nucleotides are TGTGCCAGCAGTCCCGGGACAGTCCCCTACGAGCAGTACTTC. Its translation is CASSPGTVPYEQYF.

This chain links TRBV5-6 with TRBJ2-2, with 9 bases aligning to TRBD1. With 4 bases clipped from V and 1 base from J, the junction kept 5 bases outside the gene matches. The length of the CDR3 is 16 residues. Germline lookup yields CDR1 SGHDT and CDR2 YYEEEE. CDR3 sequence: CASSDAGQGNTGELFF. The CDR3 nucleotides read TGTGCCAGCAGCGACGCGGGACAGGGGAACACCGGGGAGCTGTTTTTT.

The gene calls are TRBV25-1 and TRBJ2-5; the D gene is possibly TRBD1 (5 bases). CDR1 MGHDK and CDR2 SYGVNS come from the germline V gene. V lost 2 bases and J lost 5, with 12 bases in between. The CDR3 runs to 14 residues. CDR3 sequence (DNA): TGTGCCAGCAGTGAAAGGCAGGGAATGGAGACCCAGTACTTC. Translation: CASSERQGMETQYF.

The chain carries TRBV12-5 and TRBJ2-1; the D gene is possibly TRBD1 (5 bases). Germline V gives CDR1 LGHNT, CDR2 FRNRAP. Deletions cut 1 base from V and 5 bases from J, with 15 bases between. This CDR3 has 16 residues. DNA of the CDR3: TGTGCTAGTGGTTTGGCCTCCACAGGTTACCACAATGAGCAGTTCTTC. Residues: CASGLASTGYHNEQFF.